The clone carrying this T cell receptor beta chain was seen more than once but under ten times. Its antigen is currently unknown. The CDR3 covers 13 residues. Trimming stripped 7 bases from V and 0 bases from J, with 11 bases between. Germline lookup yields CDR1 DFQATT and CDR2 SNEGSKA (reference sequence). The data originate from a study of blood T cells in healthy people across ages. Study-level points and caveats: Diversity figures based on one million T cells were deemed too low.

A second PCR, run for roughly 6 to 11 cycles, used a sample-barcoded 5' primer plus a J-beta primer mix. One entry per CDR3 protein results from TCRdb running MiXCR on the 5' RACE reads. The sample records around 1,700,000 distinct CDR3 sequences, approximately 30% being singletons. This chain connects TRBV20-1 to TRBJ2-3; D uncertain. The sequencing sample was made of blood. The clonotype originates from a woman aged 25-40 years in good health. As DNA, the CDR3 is TGCAGTGTCGTAGAGCCTAGCACAGATACGCAGTATTTT. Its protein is CSVVEPSTDTQYF.